A single T cell receptor (beta chain) is shown here with its context. The antigen remains unidentified. The record originates from a study of OX40 agonist ivuxolimab in advanced cancers. The overall study: Dose-escalation patients' cancers were hepatocellular carcinoma, melanoma, renal cell or head and neck cancer. Eligibility admitted prior anti-PD-1, anti-PD-L1 or anti-CTLA-4 therapy; roughly 39% had some.

Libraries were prepared by immunoSEQ multiplex PCR; TCRdb keeps only in-frame clonotypes and omits some of them. The data hold tens of thousands of clones, with approximately 86% observed a single time. This CDR3 contains 13 residues. Trimming shortened V by 2 bases and J by 6 bases, and 8 bases separated the two germline ends. Germline-derived CDR1 and CDR2 are MNHEY and SMNVEV (reference sequence). Study observations and caveats: Nonresponders included some who also had low normalized T-cell clonal expansion.

This TCR derives from an adult with an advanced solid tumor such as melanoma, head and neck, liver or kidney cancer. The sequenced sample was CD4+ or CD8+ T cells sorted from blood, obtained in a trial of the OX40 agonist ivuxolimab. The rearrangement joins TRBV27 to TRBJ1-5; no clear D. The CDR3, as DNA: TGTGCCAGCAGTTTAAGGGCCCTTCAGCCCCAGCATTTT. Translated: CASSLRALQPQHF.